This T cell receptor beta chain derives from a study of T cells in Graves' hyperthyroidism and ophthalmopathy. The germline V gene has CDR1 LGHNA and CDR2 YSLEER. CDR3 size: 15 residues. V lost 0 bases and J 3 bases, leaving 11 bases between the germline ends. Amplification of TCR beta CDR3 regions was performed using RNA transcripts as template. Using the HTBI primer set, a first-round RT-PCR was run on the TCR CDR3. TCRdb reanalysed the multiplex PCR reads using MiXCR and keeps one entry per CDR3 protein. This sample yields roughly 740,000 distinct CDR3 sequences, of which approximately 16% are seen a single time; under 8.5% belongs to the top ten. Study-wide points: Most clonotypes expanded in thyroid above 0.001 were likewise present in blood.

Fresh peripheral blood, under 11 ml, yielded the PBMCs. Worth noting for this clonotype: What it binds is not known.

The origin of this receptor is a man aged 18 to 35 with Graves' hyperthyroidism. This chain joins TRBV4-3 and TRBJ1-2; D uncertain. The specimen sequenced was blood. The CDR3 is CASSQESGWDYGYTF. The CDR3, as DNA: TGCGCCAGCAGCCAAGAATCCGGGTGGGACTATGGCTACACCTTC.